Shown below are 2 T cell receptor beta chains from a single sample sequenced in a study of CD8 T cells in ankylosing spondylitis. Points from the study as a whole: Ankylosing spondylitis blood appeared to be characterized by a TCR beta motif of several highly homologous variants.

Which antigens these TCRs recognize remains unknown. TCRdb reprocessed the 5' RACE reads with MiXCR, giving one entry per CDR3 protein. The sample shows 670,000 or so distinct CDR3 sequences, 15% to 20% of them seen only once. Source material: blood, either unsorted or a sorted T cell fraction (not recorded which). The receptors stem from a male donor with ankylosing spondylitis.

The gene calls are TRBV4-1 and TRBJ1-5; tentative D call: TRBD1 (5 bases). The CDR3 covers 14 residues. Trimming shortened V by 5 bases and J by 2 bases, and 10 bases separated the two germline ends. From germline, CDR1 is MGHRA and CDR2 YSYEKL. In nucleotides, the CDR3 is TGCGCCAGCAGCTCCGTAGGGGGCAATCAGCCCCAGCATTTT. This encodes CASSSVGGNQPQHF.

The chain uses TRBV20-1 and TRBJ2-7; 12 bases fit TRBD2. Germline V CDR1 and CDR2: DFQATT, SNEGSKA (reference sequence). J gave up 6 bases and V 5 bases, and 8 bases lay outside the gene matches. The CDR3 totals 14 residues. CDR3 amino acids: CSAPSSGRGGEQYF. The DNA of the CDR3 is TGCAGTGCTCCGTCTAGCGGGAGGGGAGGCGAGCAGTACTTC.